This T cell receptor (beta chain) was sequenced during a study of identical twins (dated by TCRdb to the mid-2010s). Concerning the study at large: The study deep-sequenced TCR alpha and beta repertoires from monozygotic twins, unrelated adults of various ages and cord blood to test whether fetal clonotypes persist. To rule out contamination, the twin experiments were replicated at different times with different library preparation protocols.

Here is what the overall study found, with its caveats: Abundant cord blood beta clonotypes carried fewer insertions; young adult naive repertoires showed a weaker similar trend, while memory repertoires showed none. Because the same donors could not be followed over many years, the conclusions relied on cross-sectional statistical analysis. Compared with coincidental sharing between unrelated individuals, out-of-frame TCR alpha sequences shared between twins had an excess of sequences with low generation probability. In monozygotic twins, recombination models systematically underestimated out-of-frame TCR alpha sharing, but the models matched the sharing seen between unrelated individuals. Invariant T cells such as MAIT and iNKT could partly confound zero-insertion analyses, although diverse VJ usage argued against such confounding for most clonotypes. The excess sharing between twins in beta out-of-frame sequences was weaker because fewer shared sequences reduced the signal-to-noise ratio.

Library preparation employed 5' RACE. Sequencing was performed on an Illumina HiSeq 2000. A universal primer binding site was introduced by template switching, and a unique molecular identifier was present in the final cDNA, enabling accurate counting of TCR cDNA molecules. Specific primers in the conserved constant-segment region were used to synthesize first-strand cDNA for the TCR alpha and beta chains. To control for contamination, every cDNA library was double barcoded, receiving both a SMART-Mk sample barcode and Illumina barcodes. TruSeq adapter sequences, together with Illumina sample barcodes, were added in two successive PCR steps. The Illumina HiSeq platform was used with custom primers to sequence TCR alpha and beta cDNA libraries. The paper's data handling went like this. Raw reads were processed with MiGEC to extract unique molecular identifiers, and MiXCR was used to determine CDR3 positions. Recombination models were inferred per individual with the repgenHMM and IGoR tools using an EM algorithm. Shared clonotype analysis was performed with the tcR package in R, normalizing sharing by the product of cloneset sizes. To study raw recombination without the effects of thymic and clonal selection, out-of-frame nonproductive sequences were analyzed. The raw public reads went through TCRdb reprocessing: fastp at Q25, MiXCR clone calling, in-frame beta chains kept. Duplicate CDR3 protein sequences are folded into a single record with the most common DNA and genes. TCRdb, not the original authors, processed these V and J calls. Counted in this sample were about 720,000 distinct CDR3 sequences; 8.6% of them appeared once. The ten top clones hold 0.75% to 1% of the sample.

As concerns this clonotype: Its antigen remains undetermined. Per-nucleotide qualities are absent, and no much larger clonotype sits a single base away.

Only healthy Caucasian donors were included. Three pairs of female monozygotic twins, all aged roughly 18 to 29 years, were included in the twin cohort. RNA for TCR libraries was isolated from peripheral blood mononuclear cells. V and J lose 0 bases and 4 bases, and a span of 9 bases separates them. Counted from cysteine to phenylalanine, this CDR3 has 15 amino acids. The entry retains the CDR3 DNA only, 45 bases that are in frame from base 1. These same data were also listed under a study on yellow fever vaccine responses in identical twins. Taken from the second paper: The authors reported that the T cell response to vaccination in identical twins appeared partly convergent and partly personalized. In identical twins, the study followed T cell clones that responded to the vaccine with precision.

The sequenced sample was PBMCs. The chain employs TRBV12-3 or TRBV12-4 and TRBJ2-2; the D gene is unclear. The receptor's source is a woman younger than 30 in good health. The encoded CDR3 is CASSLAPGRTGELFF. The DNA sequence is TGTGCCAGCAGTTTAGCGCCCGGGCGCACCGGGGAGCTGTTTTTT.